The 28 T cell receptor beta chains in this list originate from one sample, sequenced in a study of shared clonotypes between healthy human individuals. Clones were sequenced by immunoSEQ multiplex PCR, and TCRdb holds only the in-frame ones, with some missing. The sample lists 100,000 or so clones, 55% to 70% occurring once. Material for sequencing was memory CD8+ T cells sorted from blood. The subset here: CD45RO+ cells pooled with CCR7-negative TemRA cells. Receptor source: a woman under 40 in good health.

This chain connects TRBV6-1 to TRBJ2-7; TRBD2 matches 9 bases. Germline CDR1 is MNHNS and CDR2 is SASEGT. The CDR3 loop spans 15 amino acids. Trimming took 4 bases from V and 6 from J; bases not matched to a gene: 10. The CDR3 region is CASSVTSGGRAEQYF. CDR3 nucleotides: TGTGCCAGCAGTGTGACTAGCGGAGGCCGGGCCGAGCAGTACTTC.

CDR3 amino acids: CASSPPAGLLTGELFF. CDR3 DNA: TGTGCCAGCAGCCCGCCTGCGGGGCTCCTCACCGGGGAGCTGTTTTTT. The chain uses TRBV7-9 and TRBJ2-2; TRBD2 is a possible D gene (6 bases). Germline CDR1 reads SEHNR; CDR2 reads FQNEAQ (reference sequence). Trimming shortened V by 5 bases and J by 4 bases, and 17 bases separated the two germline ends. This CDR3 comprises 16 residues.

The chain has TRBV28 and TRBJ2-7; either TRBD1 or TRBD2 may fit D (5 bases each). CDR1 is MDHEN, CDR2 SYDVKM, per germline. The CDR3 is 13 amino acids. Trimming took off 6 bases at V and 5 bases at J, with 14 bases between the two ends. The CDR3 loop is CASRQGERHEQYF. The CDR3 coding sequence is TGTGCCAGCAGGCAGGGAGAAAGACACGAGCAGTACTTC.

In nucleotides, the CDR3 is TGCGCCAGCAGCGCGACAGCCTATGGCTACACCTTC. Translating it yields CASSATAYGYTF. The V and J genes are TRBV10-1 and TRBJ1-2, with a tentative D call TRBD1 (5 bases). From germline, CDR1 is WNHNN and CDR2 SYGVQD (reference sequence). V was cut by 6 bases and J by 4 bases, with 9 bases left in between. This CDR3 is built from 12 residues.

Written as DNA, the CDR3 is TGTGCCAGCAGCTTACCTAGCGGTGCCTACGAGCAGTACTTC. It yields the protein CASSLPSGAYEQYF. The genes are TRBV7-8 and TRBJ2-7; 7 bases are shared with TRBD2. Germline V gene lookup returns CDR1 SGHVS and CDR2 FQNEAQ. This CDR3 is 14 amino acids long. V dropped 2 bases and J dropped 2; count of bases not matched to a gene: 3. Drawing the rest from reference TRBV7-8 and TRBJ2-7, the complete variable domain is GAGVSQSPRYKVAKRGQDVALRCDPISGHVSLFWYQQALGQGPEFLTYFQNEAQLDKSGLPSDRFFAERPEGSVSTLKIQRTQQEDSAVYLCASSLPSGAYEQYFGPGTRLTVT.

The gene calls are TRBV27 and TRBJ2-5; no definite D call. The end of the DNA aligns better with TRBJ2-7, so the J call may be wrong. Germline V lookup: CDR1 MNHEY, CDR2 SMNVEV (reference sequence). This CDR3 contains 13 residues. Written as DNA, the CDR3 is TGTGCCAGCAGTTCGGACCCATCCTACGAGCAGTACTTC. It codes for CASSSDPSYEQYF.

The chain joins TRBV6-5 to TRBJ1-4; D is undetermined. V lost 3 bases and J lost 7, with 12 bases in between. The CDR3 spans 14 residues. Germline CDR1 reads MNHEY; CDR2 reads SVGAGI. CDR3 protein: CASSYGYESEKLFF. CDR3 DNA: TGTGCCAGCAGTTATGGCTACGAGAGTGAAAAACTGTTTTTT.

The rearrangement links TRBV7-3 to TRBJ2-1; the match to TRBD2 covers 10 bases. Germline values: CDR1 SGHTA, CDR2 FQGTGA. The CDR3 is made up of 15 amino acids. V shed 6 bases, J shed 8 bases, and the junction held 10 bases outside the gene matches. This CDR3 reads CASRDRASGSHEQFF. CDR3 bases: TGTGCCAGCAGGGATAGGGCTAGCGGGAGCCATGAGCAGTTCTTC.

This clone was counted once. The V gene is TRBV7-8, the J gene TRBJ2-1; 12 bases agree with TRBD2. CDR3 length: 19 amino acids. Losses at the gene ends were 1 base for V and 6 bases for J; bases not matched to a gene: 13. Per the germline V gene, CDR1 is SGHVS and CDR2 is FQNEAQ. The CDR3 nucleotides are TGTGCCAGCAGCTTAGGTTTCCTGCTAGCGGGAGGGCCGGGCAATGAGCAGTTCTTC. This codes for CASSLGFLLAGGPGNEQFF.

V usage is TRBV14 and J usage is TRBJ2-1, with 8 bases identical to TRBD2. CDR1 and CDR2 from the germline V gene are SGHDN and FVKESK. J gave up 3 bases and V 0 bases, and 10 bases lay outside the gene matches. The CDR3 sequence is 18 residues long. In DNA, the CDR3 is TGTGCCAGCAGCCAAGATGCCACACTAGCGGCCCTCTACAATGAGCAGTTCTTC. Its translation: CASSQDATLAALYNEQFF.

The gene calls are TRBV29-1 and TRBJ2-7; 11 bases map to TRBD2. This CDR3 is 15 amino acids long. Germline CDR1 is SQVTM and CDR2 is ANQGSEA. V was clipped by 7 bases and J by 4 bases; unmatched bases: 12. CDR3 DNA: TGCAGCGCCGAGGTGGGACTAGCGGTCGGGTACGAGCAGTACTTC. Protein: CSAEVGLAVGYEQYF.

CDR3 sequence reads: CASSLAVRTLTAGANVLTF. The CDR3 region has the DNA TGCGCCAGCAGCTTGGCGGTTCGGACTCTGACTGCTGGGGCCAACGTCCTGACTTTC. The genes are TRBV5-1 and TRBJ2-6; perhaps TRBD2 as D (5 bases). The V gene's germline CDR1 is SGHRS and CDR2 YFSETQ. The V gene lost 0 bases and the J gene lost 2 bases, with 18 bases spanning the gap. The CDR3 sequence is 19 residues long. Filled out from reference TRBV5-1 and TRBJ2-6, the complete variable domain reads KAGVTQTPRYLIKTRGQQVTLSCSPISGHRSVSWYQQTPGQGLQFLFEYFSETQRNKGNFPGRFSGRQFSNSRSEMNVSTLELGDSALYLCASSLAVRTLTAGANVLTFGAGSRLTVL.

The chain couples TRBV20-1 to TRBJ2-1; TRBD2 is a possible D gene (5 bases). The CDR3 consists of 11 residues. Trimming removed 5 bases from V and 9 bases from J, with 11 bases in between. Germline V lookup: CDR1 DFQATT, CDR2 SNEGSKA (reference sequence). CDR3 amino acids: CSAQLVGEQFF. As DNA, the CDR3 is TGCAGTGCTCAACTAGTAGGTGAGCAGTTCTTC.

CDR3 DNA sequence: TGTGCCAGCGTGACAGGGGGCTCACCCCTCCACTTT. Encoded protein: CASVTGGSPLHF. The chain is built from TRBV5-6 and TRBJ1-6; 10 bases fit TRBD1. This CDR3 has 12 amino acids. The germline gives CDR1 SGHDT, CDR2 YYEEEE. V was pared by 7 bases and J by 10 bases, with 2 bases of the junction left unmatched.

This clone was picked up one time. The chain combines TRBV25-1 with TRBJ2-5; D perhaps matches TRBD2 (6 bases). The last part of the DNA fits TRBJ2-7 better; the J call may be wrong. This CDR3 is built from 16 residues. The germline V gene has CDR1 MGHDK and CDR2 SYGVNS. Written as DNA, the CDR3 is TGTGCCAGCAGTGTAGGGGTCGGGAGAGACTCCTACGAGCAGTACTTC. This encodes CASSVGVGRDSYEQYF.

The rearrangement links TRBV4-1 to TRBJ2-2, with D unresolved. The CDR3 contains 12 residues. Trimming left V 4 bases short and J 5 bases short, with 5 bases between. Germline assignment: CDR1 MGHRA and CDR2 YSYEKL. The CDR3 reads CASSRWTGELFF. The DNA for the CDR3 is TGCGCCAGCAGCCGATGGACCGGGGAGCTGTTTTTT.

This clone has more than one count but fewer than ten. The V call is TRBV6-5, the J call TRBJ2-1; TRBD2 agrees at 8 bases. The CDR3 consists of 15 residues. The germline V gene encodes CDR1 MNHEY and CDR2 SVGAGI. The junction had 9 bases not matched to a gene; V was cut back by 5 bases and J by 6 bases. The CDR3: CASSPLAEVVNEQFF. In DNA form, the CDR3 reads TGTGCCAGCAGTCCACTAGCGGAGGTGGTCAATGAGCAGTTCTTC.

In its sample, this clone was seen many times. The rearrangement joins TRBV25-1 to TRBJ1-4, with D possibly matching TRBD1 (6 bases). Germline CDR1 is MGHDK and CDR2 is SYGVNS. The CDR3 length is 14 residues. Trimming shortened V by 4 bases and J by 13 bases, and 19 bases separated the two germline ends. The CDR3 here is CASSVRGMEMRLFF. CDR3 nucleotides: TGTGCCAGCAGTGTCAGGGGTATGGAAATGAGACTGTTTTTT. The variable domain in full, with the rest retrieved from reference TRBV25-1 and TRBJ1-4, is EADIYQTPRYLVIGTGKKITLECSQTMGHDKMYWYQQDPGMELHLIHYSYGVNSTEKGDLSSESTVSRIRTEHFPLTLESARPSHTSQYLCASSVRGMEMRLFFGSGTQLSVL.

The chain is built from TRBV28 and TRBJ1-4; a weak D match, TRBD1 (5 bases). The CDR3 sequence is 16 residues long. The V end lost 7 bases, the J end lost 8 bases, and 23 bases lay between the germline ends. Germline V gene sequence: CDR1 MDHEN, CDR2 SYDVKM. CDR3 protein: CASKTRDGLTKEKLFF. As DNA, the CDR3 is TGTGCCAGCAAGACCCGGGACGGGTTAACGAAAGAAAAACTGTTTTTT.

Written as DNA, the CDR3 is TGTGCCAGCAGTTCCCCATCTACGCTTTTTGATCTTCGAGAGACCCAGTACTTC. Encoded protein: CASSSPSTLFDLRETQYF. The V and J genes are TRBV28 and TRBJ2-5; no clear D gene. Germline V lookup: CDR1 MDHEN, CDR2 SYDVKM. Deletions cut 4 bases from V and 4 bases from J, with 25 bases between. This CDR3 is built from 18 residues.

The genes are TRBV7-6 and TRBJ2-7; 7 positions agree with TRBD1. There are 15 residues in the CDR3. J was trimmed by 0 bases and V by 0 bases; bases with no gene match: 2. CDR1 is SGHVS, CDR2 FNYEAQ, per germline. CDR3 nucleotides: TGTGCCAGCAGCTTAGCTGAGGGGGCCTCCTACGAGCAGTACTTC. This translates into CASSLAEGASYEQYF. The complete variable domain, with remaining parts taken from reference TRBV7-6 and TRBJ2-7, reads GAGVSQSPRYKVTKRGQDVALRCDPISGHVSLYWYRQALGQGPEFLTYFNYEAQQDKSGLPNDRFSAERPEGSISTLTIQRTEQRDSAMYRCASSLAEGASYEQYFGPGTRLTVT.

The rearrangement uses TRBV9 and TRBJ1-2, with 10 bases aligning to TRBD1. Trimming removed 4 bases from V and 0 bases from J; junction bases left unmatched: 15. From germline, CDR1 is SGDLS and CDR2 YYNGEE. The CDR3 extends over 19 amino acids. The CDR3 DNA reads TGTGCCAGCAGCCGTCAGACAGGGGGCATAAGTCGAACTAACTATGGCTACACCTTC. Amino acid sequence: CASSRQTGGISRTNYGYTF.

On this clone: At the DNA level, this CDR3 is encoded by other sequences in the same sample as well. The gene calls are TRBV10-3 and TRBJ1-1; D gene uncertain. CDR1 is ENHRY, CDR2 SYGVKD, per germline. V was pared by 0 bases and J by 6 bases, with 5 bases between. This CDR3 contains 12 residues. DNA for the CDR3: TGTGCCATCAGTGAGTCGGAGGCTGAAGCTTTCTTT. This codes for CAISESEAEAFF.

The V call is TRBV11-2, the J call TRBJ1-1; D is undetermined. Germline-derived CDR1 and CDR2 are SGHAT and FQNNGV. The CDR3 runs 16 residues. Trimming removed 4 bases at V and 2 bases at J, with 17 bases between. This chain's CDR3 is CASSSLVVGPNTEAFF. CDR3 nucleotides: TGTGCCAGCAGCTCCCTGGTGGTTGGACCTAACACTGAAGCTTTCTTT.

CDR3 sequence: CSVGSYNEQFF. For the CDR3, the DNA is TGCAGTGTTGGGTCCTACAATGAGCAGTTCTTC. This sequence joins TRBV20-1 and TRBJ2-1; D is unresolved. The CDR3 spans 11 residues. Germline V gives CDR1 DFQATT, CDR2 SNEGSKA (reference sequence). Between the trimmed V and J ends, which lost 7 bases and 1 base, there was a span of 5 bases.

The chain couples TRBV15 to TRBJ2-3, with TRBD2 identical over 9 bases. The length of the CDR3 is 15 residues. CDR1 and CDR2 from the germline V gene are LNHNV and YYDKDF (reference sequence). J was trimmed by 4 bases and V by 4 bases; bases with no gene match: 6. The chain's CDR3 is CATSIDSGSPDTQYF. CDR3 coding DNA: TGTGCCACCAGCATAGATAGCGGGAGCCCAGATACGCAGTATTTT.

V usage is TRBV14 and J usage is TRBJ2-6; TRBD2 agrees at 8 bases. This CDR3 region has 20 residues. V gave up 0 bases and J gave up 0 bases; unmatched junction bases: 10. The germline gives CDR1 SGHDN, CDR2 FVKESK. CDR3 bases: TGTGCCAGCAGCCAAGATCGGCCCGGGGGGGAGTACTCTGGGGCCAACGTCCTGACTTTC. This sequence encodes CASSQDRPGGEYSGANVLTF.

This clone was detected a few times. The chain employs TRBV7-6 and TRBJ2-5; TRBD2 is a possible D gene (6 bases). The germline V and J ends were trimmed by 3 bases and 5 bases, with 16 bases remaining between them. The CDR3 is 15 amino acids. Germline V gene lookup returns CDR1 SGHVS and CDR2 FNYEAQ. The DNA of the CDR3 is TGTGCCAGCAGCTTGGTAGGAGGGTTGGCGGAGACCCAGTACTTC. It yields the protein CASSLVGGLAETQYF. The full variable domain, rest sourced from reference TRBV7-6 and TRBJ2-5, is GAGVSQSPRYKVTKRGQDVALRCDPISGHVSLYWYRQALGQGPEFLTYFNYEAQQDKSGLPNDRFSAERPEGSISTLTIQRTEQRDSAMYRCASSLVGGLAETQYFGPGTRLLVL.